This TCR beta chain comes out of a study of CD8 T cells in ankylosing spondylitis. Study-wide findings and caveats: Seemingly characteristic of ankylosing spondylitis blood was a TCR beta motif consisting of roughly 8 highly homologous variants. Earlier literature documents some of the motif variants in reactive arthritis synovial fluid and blood. With a CD8+ phenotype, disease-linked clones were relatively rare in peripheral blood. It was reported that disease-linked clones were significantly enriched in matched ankylosing spondylitis synovial fluid.

The CDR3 runs 16 residues. Trimming took 5 bases from V and 4 from J, leaving 18 bases between them. From germline, CDR1 is SGHAT and CDR2 FQNNGV. TCRdb processed the 5' RACE reads anew with MiXCR; each CDR3 protein has one entry. The sample carries approximately 260,000 distinct CDR3 sequences, about 18% recorded once. This clonotype has a single count. Its antigen is unknown. This TCR was recovered from a male donor with ankylosing spondylitis or in good health (not recorded which). The chain has TRBV11-2 and TRBJ2-1; D ambiguous. Sequenced sample: blood, either unsorted or a sorted T cell fraction (not recorded which). In nucleotides, the CDR3 is TGTGCCAGCAGCCAGCCCCCGAGTCCCCTATACAATGAGCAGTTCTTC. Amino acid sequence: CASSQPPSPLYNEQFF.